Listed below are T cell receptor beta chains from one sample, sequenced in a study of CD8 T cells in Susac syndrome. One entry per CDR3 protein results from TCRdb running MiXCR on the immunoSEQ multiplex PCR reads. The sample holds 95,000 to 150,000 distinct CDR3 sequences, roughly 95% seen once. Sequencing was performed on CD4+ T cells from PBMCs. The source of these receptors is a human donor with Susac syndrome. CDR3s include the opening cysteine and the closing phenylalanine or tryptophan. Each record gives: V gene, clone size, J gene, CDR3 protein. Only some rows state a clone size, as once, few, many or a class for expanded clones.

TRBV7-2,NA,TRBJ1-1,CASSLFSEREAFF
TRBV28,NA,TRBJ2-5,CASSFYSGVETQYF
TRBV18,NA,TRBJ2-7,CASSPTFPANYEQYF
TRBV25-1,NA,TRBJ1-4,CASSDPVANEKLFF
TRBV3-1,NA,TRBJ2-3,CASSPTWGSTDTQYF
TRBV25-1,NA,TRBJ2-6,CASSASGTKSSGANVLTF
TRBV5-1,NA,TRBJ2-5,CASSGGEAGETQYF
TRBV7-9,few,TRBJ1-2,CASSLGGNYGYTF
TRBV28,NA,TRBJ1-1,CASRDTEAFF
TRBV12-3/TRBV12-4,NA,TRBJ1-2,CASSGRYREGYTF
TRBV19,once,TRBJ1-1,CASSIGDAAFF
TRBV9,NA,TRBJ2-1,CASSVAGTGLANEQFF
TRBV12-3/TRBV12-4,NA,TRBJ2-7,CASSWTGGSYEQYF
TRBV5-1,NA,TRBJ2-1,CASSLGAGYNEQFF
TRBV3-1,once,TRBJ2-6,CASSPRAAGANVLTF